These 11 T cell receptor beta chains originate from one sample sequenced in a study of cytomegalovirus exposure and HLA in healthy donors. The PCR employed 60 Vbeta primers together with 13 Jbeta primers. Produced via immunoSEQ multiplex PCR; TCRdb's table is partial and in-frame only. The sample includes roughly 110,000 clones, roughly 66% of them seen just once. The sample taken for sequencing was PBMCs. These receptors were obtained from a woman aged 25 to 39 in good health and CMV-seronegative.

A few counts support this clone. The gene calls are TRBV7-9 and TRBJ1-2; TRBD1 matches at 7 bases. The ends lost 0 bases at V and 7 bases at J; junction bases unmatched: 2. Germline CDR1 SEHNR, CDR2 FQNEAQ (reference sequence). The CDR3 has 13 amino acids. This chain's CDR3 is CASSLAGQRGYTF. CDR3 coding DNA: TGTGCCAGCAGCTTAGCGGGACAGCGTGGCTACACCTTC.

CDR3 residues: CASSQEQGANNEQYF. CDR3 in DNA: TGCGCCAGCAGCCAAGAGCAGGGGGCTAACAACGAGCAGTACTTC. The genes are TRBV4-1 and TRBJ2-7, with TRBD1 matching over 8 bases. The CDR3 covers 15 residues. J lost 5 bases, V lost 0 bases, and 6 bases had no gene match. Germline lookup yields CDR1 MGHRA and CDR2 YSYEKL.

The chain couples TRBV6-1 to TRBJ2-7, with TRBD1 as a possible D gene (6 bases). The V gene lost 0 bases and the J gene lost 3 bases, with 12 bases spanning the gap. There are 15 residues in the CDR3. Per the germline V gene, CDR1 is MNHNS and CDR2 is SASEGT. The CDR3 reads CASSEAEEGGYEQYF. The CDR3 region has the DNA TGTGCCAGCAGTGAAGCGGAGGAAGGGGGCTACGAGCAGTACTTC.

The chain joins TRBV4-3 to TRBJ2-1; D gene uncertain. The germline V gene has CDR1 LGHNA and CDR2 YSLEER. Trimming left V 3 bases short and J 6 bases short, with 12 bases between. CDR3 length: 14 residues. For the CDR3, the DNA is TGCGCCAGCAGCCAGCCCCTCTATGGCAATGAGCAGTTCTTC. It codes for CASSQPLYGNEQFF.

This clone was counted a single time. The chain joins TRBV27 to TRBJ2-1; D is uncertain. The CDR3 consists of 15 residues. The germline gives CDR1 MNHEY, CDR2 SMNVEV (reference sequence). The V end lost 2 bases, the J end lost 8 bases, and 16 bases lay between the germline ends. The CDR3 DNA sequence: TGTGCCAGCAGTTTAGGGCTACCGCGTGGCGATGAGCAGTTCTTC. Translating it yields CASSLGLPRGDEQFF.

Written as DNA, the CDR3 is TGTGCCAGTAGTAGCTTGACTAGCGGGAGTAAGAATGAGCAGTTCTTC. Its protein is CASSSLTSGSKNEQFF. The chain links TRBV19 to TRBJ2-1; 12 nucleotides agree with TRBD2. V dropped 4 bases and J dropped 7; count of bases not matched to a gene: 8. This CDR3 comprises 16 residues. Germline V CDR1 and CDR2: LNHDA, SQIVND (reference sequence). The full variable domain, completed using reference TRBV19 and TRBJ2-1, is DGGITQSPKYLFRKEGQNVTLSCEQNLNHDAMYWYRQDPGQGLRLIYYSQIVNDFQKGDIAEGYSVSREKKESFPLTVTSAQKNPTAFYLCASSSLTSGSKNEQFFGPGTRLTVL.

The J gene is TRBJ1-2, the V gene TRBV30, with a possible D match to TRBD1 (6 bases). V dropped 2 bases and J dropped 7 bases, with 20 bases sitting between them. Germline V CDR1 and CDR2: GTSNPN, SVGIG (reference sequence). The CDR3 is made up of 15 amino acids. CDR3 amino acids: CAWSTDPGGLSGYTF. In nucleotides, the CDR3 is TGTGCCTGGAGTACCGATCCGGGGGGGCTAAGTGGCTACACCTTC.

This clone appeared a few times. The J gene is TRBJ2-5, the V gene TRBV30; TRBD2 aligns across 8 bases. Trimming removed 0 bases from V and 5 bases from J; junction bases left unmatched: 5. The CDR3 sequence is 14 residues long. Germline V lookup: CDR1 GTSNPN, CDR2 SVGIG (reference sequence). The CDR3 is CAWSVTAGDETQYF. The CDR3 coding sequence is TGTGCCTGGAGTGTCACAGCGGGAGACGAGACCCAGTACTTC.

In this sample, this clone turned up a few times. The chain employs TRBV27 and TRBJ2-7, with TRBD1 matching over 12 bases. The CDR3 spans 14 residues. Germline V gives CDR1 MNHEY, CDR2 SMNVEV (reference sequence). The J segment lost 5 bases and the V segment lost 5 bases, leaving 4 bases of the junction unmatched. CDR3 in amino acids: CASSPGTGGHEQYF. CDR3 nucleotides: TGTGCCAGCAGTCCCGGGACAGGGGGCCACGAGCAGTACTTC.

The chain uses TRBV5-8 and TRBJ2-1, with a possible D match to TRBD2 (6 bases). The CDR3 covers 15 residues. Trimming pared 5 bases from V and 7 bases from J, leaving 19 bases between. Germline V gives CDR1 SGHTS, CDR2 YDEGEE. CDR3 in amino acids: CASSPVTGVWNEQFF. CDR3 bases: TGTGCCAGCAGTCCTGTAACGGGAGTATGGAATGAGCAGTTCTTC.

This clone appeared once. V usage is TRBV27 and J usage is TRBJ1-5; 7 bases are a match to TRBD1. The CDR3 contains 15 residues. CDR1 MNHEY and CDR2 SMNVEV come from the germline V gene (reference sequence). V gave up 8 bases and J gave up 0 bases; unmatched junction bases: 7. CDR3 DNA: TGTGCCAGCGGGGACAGAACCTATAGCAATCAGCCCCAGCATTTT. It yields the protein CASGDRTYSNQPQHF.